Listed here are 19 T cell receptor beta chains from one sample, sequenced in a study of OX40 agonist ivuxolimab in advanced cancers. Sequenced by immunoSEQ multiplex PCR; TCRdb stores in-frame clones only, minus some. The profile shows over 45,000 clones, around nine tenths of them singletons. The sample in question was CD4+ or CD8+ T cells sorted from blood, obtained in a trial of the OX40 agonist ivuxolimab. The receptors here all came from an adult with an advanced solid tumor such as melanoma, head and neck, liver or kidney cancer.

The V call is TRBV5-4, the J call TRBJ1-4, with 7 bases aligning to TRBD1. V lost 4 bases and J lost 0; bases outside the gene matches: 0. This CDR3 has 14 residues. Per the germline V gene, CDR1 is SGHNT and CDR2 is YYREEE (reference sequence). The CDR3 loop is CASSGTATNEKLFF. Here the CDR3 DNA reads TGTGCCAGCAGCGGGACAGCAACTAATGAAAAACTGTTTTTT.

The CDR3 sequence is CASSLTGASGRITDTQYF. The CDR3 DNA is TGTGCCAGCAGCTTAACGGGGGCTAGCGGGAGGATCACAGATACGCAGTATTTT. V usage is TRBV7-3 and J usage is TRBJ2-3; TRBD2 matches 11 bases. The CDR3 extends over 18 amino acids. Trimming at V came to 0 bases and at J to 2 bases, leaving 7 bases not matched to a gene. CDR1 and CDR2 from the germline V gene are SGHTA and FQGTGA.

The rearrangement joins TRBV18 to TRBJ1-1; D is unclear. Germline V gene sequence: CDR1 KGHSH, CDR2 LQKENI. The CDR3 extends over 13 amino acids. With 1 base removed from V and 1 base from J, the gap between germline ends came to 4 bases. CDR3 DNA: TGTGCCAGCTCACCACAGAAGAACACTGAAGCTTTCTTT. As protein: CASSPQKNTEAFF.

The chain employs TRBV6-5 and TRBJ2-3, with TRBD2 identical over 7 bases. Germline loops: CDR1 MNHEY, CDR2 SVGAGI. The CDR3 consists of 14 residues. Losses at the gene ends were 4 bases for V and 5 bases for J; bases not matched to a gene: 6. The CDR3 region is CASSSGGGEDTQYF. The CDR3 DNA is TGTGCCAGCAGTTCGGGGGGAGGAGAAGATACGCAGTATTTT.

This clone showed up just once. The chain recombines TRBV6-4 with TRBJ2-1; unclear D gene. From germline, CDR1 is MRHNA and CDR2 SNTAGT. CDR3 length: 14 residues. With 4 bases removed from V and 6 bases from J, the gap between germline ends came to 13 bases. CDR3 region: CASSVDLDANEQFF. CDR3 bases: TGTGCCAGCAGTGTCGATCTAGATGCCAATGAGCAGTTCTTC.

This rearrangement joins TRBV29-1 to TRBJ2-1, with D possibly being TRBD2 (6 bases). The germline V and J ends were trimmed by 5 bases and 4 bases, with 15 bases remaining between them. The CDR3 has 14 amino acids. Germline V gene data show CDR1 as SQVTM and CDR2 as ANQGSEA. The CDR3 coding sequence is TGCAGCGTTCTCGCGGGATCCGGATACAATGAGCAGTTCTTC. It specifies CSVLAGSGYNEQFF.

Of note for this clone: A junction boundary mismatches the germline segment, possibly from a read error. V is TRBV6-6 and J is TRBJ1-4; D remains unclear. Germline CDR1 MNHNY, CDR2 SVGAGI (reference sequence). This CDR3 is built from 15 residues. CDR3 region: CASSGTGTHNDKLFF. CDR3 DNA: TGTGCCAGCAGTGGAACGGGAACCCATAATGACAAACTGTTTTTT.

The rearrangement uses TRBV5-6 and TRBJ2-2, with D possibly TRBD2 on 6 matching bases. The germline gives CDR1 SGHDT, CDR2 YYEEEE. The length of the CDR3 is 14 residues. The V end was cut by 3 bases, the J end by 3 bases, with 9 bases between. The CDR3 coding sequence is TGTGCCAGCAGCTGGAGGGCTGACACCGGGGAGCTGTTTTTT. Protein sequence: CASSWRADTGELFF.

The chain couples TRBV5-1 to TRBJ2-3; D possibly corresponds to TRBD1 (5 bases). V was clipped by 0 bases and J by 5 bases, with 13 bases between them. CDR3 length: 15 amino acids. CDR1 SGHRS and CDR2 YFSETQ come from the germline V gene. The CDR3 reads CASSLEGRALDTQYF. The DNA for the CDR3 is TGCGCCAGCAGCTTGGAAGGCAGGGCGTTAGATACGCAGTATTTT.

DNA for the CDR3: TGTGCCAGCAGTCCCGCCGGGGGGACGACTAACGAGCAGTACTTC. Its translation is CASSPAGGTTNEQYF. The rearrangement uses TRBV7-2 and TRBJ2-7; 7 bases match TRBD2. The germline gives CDR1 SGHTA, CDR2 FQGNSA. The CDR3 runs to 15 residues. J was trimmed by 5 bases and V by 6 bases; bases with no gene match: 13.

This chain joins TRBV6-1 and TRBJ1-3; 9 bases map to TRBD1. CDR3 length: 15 amino acids. With V trimmed by 7 bases and J by 4 bases, 8 bases remained unmatched. Germline CDR1 and CDR2: MNHNS and SASEGT. The CDR3 bases are TGTGCCAGCACTTTGGGTACAGGGGGCGGAAACACCATATATTTT. As protein: CASTLGTGGGNTIYF.

J is TRBJ1-1 and V is TRBV4-1; no reliable D call. CDR3 length equals 13 residues. Trimming stripped 0 bases from V and 8 bases from J, with 10 bases between. In germline, CDR1 is MGHRA, CDR2 YSYEKL. Here the CDR3 reads CASSQDQAREAFF. The CDR3 DNA is TGCGCCAGCAGCCAAGATCAGGCTCGGGAAGCTTTCTTT.

V usage is TRBV5-1 and J usage is TRBJ2-7, with no clear D. The CDR3 is made up of 13 amino acids. Trimming removed 7 bases at V and 5 bases at J, with 16 bases between. Germline CDR1 is SGHRS and CDR2 is YFSETQ. Here the CDR3 reads CASATRIAHEQYF. The CDR3 DNA reads as TGCGCCAGCGCTACAAGGATAGCCCACGAGCAGTACTTC. Full variable domain (remainder filled in from reference TRBV5-1 and TRBJ2-7): KAGVTQTPRYLIKTRGQQVTLSCSPISGHRSVSWYQQTPGQGLQFLFEYFSETQRNKGNFPGRFSGRQFSNSRSEMNVSTLELGDSALYLCASATRIAHEQYFGPGTRLTVT.

V usage is TRBV7-9 and J usage is TRBJ2-7, with TRBD2 matching over 13 bases. The CDR3 has 14 amino acids. Germline-derived CDR1 and CDR2 are SEHNR and FQNEAQ (reference sequence). Unmatched junction bases numbered 4, after V lost 6 bases and J lost 5 bases. DNA of the CDR3: TGTGCCAGCAGGTTACTAGCGGGAGGGGACGAGCAGTACTTC. Encoded protein: CASRLLAGGDEQYF.

V gene TRBV2 combines with J gene TRBJ1-5; no definite D call. Germline-derived CDR1 and CDR2 are SNHLY and FYNNEI. V was cut by 4 bases and J by 3 bases, with 10 bases left in between. This CDR3 has 14 residues. The chain's CDR3 is CASSVDQFNQPQHF. The DNA for the CDR3 is TGTGCCAGCAGTGTAGACCAGTTCAATCAGCCCCAGCATTTT.

This clone was seen a handful of times. This chain links TRBV6-6 with TRBJ1-2; D unresolved. The V and J ends lost 8 bases and 11 bases respectively, with 15 bases between them. CDR3 length equals 11 residues. Germline CDR1 is MNHNY and CDR2 is SVGAGI (reference sequence). This CDR3 reads CASGSGLPYTF. DNA of the CDR3: TGTGCCAGCGGGAGCGGCCTCCCGTACACCTTC.

The chain combines TRBV11-3 with TRBJ2-5; 7 nucleotides match TRBD1. V dropped 3 bases and J dropped 3; count of bases not matched to a gene: 7. This CDR3 has 15 residues. In germline, CDR1 is SGHNT, CDR2 YENEEA. In nucleotides, the CDR3 is TGTGCCAGCAGCTTCAACCGGGACAGAGAAGAGACCCAGTACTTC. Its protein product is CASSFNRDREETQYF.

The CDR3 here is CASSSTSGAHYEQYF. DNA of the CDR3: TGTGCCAGCAGTTCAACTAGCGGAGCCCACTACGAGCAGTACTTC. The chain employs TRBV27 and TRBJ2-7; 8 nucleotides match TRBD2. V lost 4 bases to trimming and J lost 3 bases; unmatched junction nucleotides: 8. Germline V gene lookup returns CDR1 MNHEY and CDR2 SMNVEV (reference sequence). The CDR3 is 15 amino acids.

V gene TRBV5-1 combines with J gene TRBJ2-4, with D tentatively TRBD1 or TRBD2 (6 bases each). The V and J ends lost 0 bases and 7 bases respectively, with 8 bases between them. Germline V CDR1 and CDR2: SGHRS, YFSETQ. The CDR3 has 13 amino acids. CDR3 loop: CASSLAGANIQYF. For the CDR3, the DNA is TGCGCCAGCAGCTTGGCGGGGGCGAACATTCAGTACTTC. The complete variable domain, with remaining parts taken from reference TRBV5-1 and TRBJ2-4, reads KAGVTQTPRYLIKTRGQQVTLSCSPISGHRSVSWYQQTPGQGLQFLFEYFSETQRNKGNFPGRFSGRQFSNSRSEMNVSTLELGDSALYLCASSLAGANIQYFGAGTRLSVL.